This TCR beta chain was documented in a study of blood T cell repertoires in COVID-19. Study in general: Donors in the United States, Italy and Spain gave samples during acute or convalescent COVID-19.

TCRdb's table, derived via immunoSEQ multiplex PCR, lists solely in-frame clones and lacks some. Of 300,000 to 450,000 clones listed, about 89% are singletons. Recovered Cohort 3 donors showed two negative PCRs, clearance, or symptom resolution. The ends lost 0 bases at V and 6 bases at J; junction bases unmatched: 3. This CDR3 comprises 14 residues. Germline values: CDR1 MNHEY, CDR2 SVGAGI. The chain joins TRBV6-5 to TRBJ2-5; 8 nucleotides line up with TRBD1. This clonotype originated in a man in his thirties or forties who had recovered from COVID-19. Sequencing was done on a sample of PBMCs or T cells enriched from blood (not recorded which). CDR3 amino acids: CASSYSGRGQTQYF. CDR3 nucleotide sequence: TGTGCCAGCAGTTACTCTGGCAGGGGGCAGACCCAGTACTTC.